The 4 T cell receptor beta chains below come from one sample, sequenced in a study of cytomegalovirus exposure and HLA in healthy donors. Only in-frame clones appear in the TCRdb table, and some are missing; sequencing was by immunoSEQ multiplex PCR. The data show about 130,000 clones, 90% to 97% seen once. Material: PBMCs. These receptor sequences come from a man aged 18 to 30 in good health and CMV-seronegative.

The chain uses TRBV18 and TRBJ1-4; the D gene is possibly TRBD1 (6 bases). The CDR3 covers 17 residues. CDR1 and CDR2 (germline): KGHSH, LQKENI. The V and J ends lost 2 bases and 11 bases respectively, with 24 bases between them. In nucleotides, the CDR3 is TGTGCCAGCTCACCAAGGGAATCAAGGGGGTCAACTGGGAAACTGTTTTTT. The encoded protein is CASSPRESRGSTGKLFF.

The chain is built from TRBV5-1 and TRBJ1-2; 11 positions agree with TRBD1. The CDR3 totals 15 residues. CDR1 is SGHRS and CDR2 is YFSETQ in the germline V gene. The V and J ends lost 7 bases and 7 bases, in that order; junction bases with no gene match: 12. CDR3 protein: CASGTGQGANIGYTF. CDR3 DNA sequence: TGCGCCAGCGGCACCGGACAGGGGGCGAATATTGGCTACACCTTC.

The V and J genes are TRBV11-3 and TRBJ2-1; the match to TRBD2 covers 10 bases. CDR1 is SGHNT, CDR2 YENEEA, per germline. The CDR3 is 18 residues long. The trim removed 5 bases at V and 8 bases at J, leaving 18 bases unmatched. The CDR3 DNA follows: TGTGCCAGCAGCCGCTGGAAAAGCGGGAGGGCCACAGGGCATGAGCAGTTCTTC. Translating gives CASSRWKSGRATGHEQFF.

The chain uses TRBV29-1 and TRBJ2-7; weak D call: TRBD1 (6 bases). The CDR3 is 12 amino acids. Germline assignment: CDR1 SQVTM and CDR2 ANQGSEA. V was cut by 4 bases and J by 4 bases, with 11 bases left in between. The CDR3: CSVADRLYEQYF. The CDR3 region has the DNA TGCAGCGTTGCCGACAGGCTTTACGAGCAGTACTTC.